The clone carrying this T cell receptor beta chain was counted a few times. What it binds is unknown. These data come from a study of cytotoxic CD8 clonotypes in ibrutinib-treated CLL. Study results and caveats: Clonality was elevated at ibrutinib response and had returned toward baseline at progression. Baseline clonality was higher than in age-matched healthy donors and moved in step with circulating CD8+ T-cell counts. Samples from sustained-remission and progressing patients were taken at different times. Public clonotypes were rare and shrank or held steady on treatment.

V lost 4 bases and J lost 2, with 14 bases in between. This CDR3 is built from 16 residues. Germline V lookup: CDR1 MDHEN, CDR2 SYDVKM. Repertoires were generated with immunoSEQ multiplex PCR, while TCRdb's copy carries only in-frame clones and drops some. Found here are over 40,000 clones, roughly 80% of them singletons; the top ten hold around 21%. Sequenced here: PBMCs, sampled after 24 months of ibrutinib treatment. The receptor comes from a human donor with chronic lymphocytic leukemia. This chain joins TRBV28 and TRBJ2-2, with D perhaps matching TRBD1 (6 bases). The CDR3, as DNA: TGTGCCAGCAGTTACCCCCTACAGGGAAACACCGGGGAGCTGTTTTTT. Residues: CASSYPLQGNTGELFF. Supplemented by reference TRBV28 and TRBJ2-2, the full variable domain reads DVKVTQSSRYLVKRTGEKVFLECVQDMDHENMFWYRQDPGLGLRLIYFSYDVKMKEKGDIPEGYSVSREKKERFSLILESASTNQTSMYLCASSYPLQGNTGELFFGEGSRLTVL.